This T cell receptor beta chain was identified during a study of low-dose radiotherapy and immunotherapy resistance in tumors. Overall study context: Patients of Cohort 1 had 0.5 Gy fractions every 2 weeks, which summed to 6.5 Gy. Intravenous cyclophosphamide 200 mg/m2 was given every two weeks, one day before radiation and immunotherapy.

As to time point: before trial treatment. This clonotype occurred many times. TCRs underwent approximately 20 PCR cycles of amplification with a constant-region primer and V-primer adapter. Isolated mRNA was amplified by in vitro transcription. TCRdb re-called the reads with MiXCR, one entry per CDR3 protein. Found here are about 47,000 distinct CDR3 sequences, approximately 12% of them singletons; the top ten hold about 6.2%. This CDR3 comprises 12 residues. Germline V gene lookup returns CDR1 SQVTM and CDR2 ANQGSEA. Trimming pared 7 bases from V and 5 bases from J, leaving 12 bases between. The material sequenced was PBMCs, taken before treatment. This receptor was taken from a female donor with ovarian cancer. The V gene is TRBV29-1, the J gene TRBJ2-4, with D uncertain. CDR3 loop: CSGLGLENIQYF. CDR3 DNA: TGCAGCGGCCTGGGGTTGGAAAACATTCAGTACTTC.